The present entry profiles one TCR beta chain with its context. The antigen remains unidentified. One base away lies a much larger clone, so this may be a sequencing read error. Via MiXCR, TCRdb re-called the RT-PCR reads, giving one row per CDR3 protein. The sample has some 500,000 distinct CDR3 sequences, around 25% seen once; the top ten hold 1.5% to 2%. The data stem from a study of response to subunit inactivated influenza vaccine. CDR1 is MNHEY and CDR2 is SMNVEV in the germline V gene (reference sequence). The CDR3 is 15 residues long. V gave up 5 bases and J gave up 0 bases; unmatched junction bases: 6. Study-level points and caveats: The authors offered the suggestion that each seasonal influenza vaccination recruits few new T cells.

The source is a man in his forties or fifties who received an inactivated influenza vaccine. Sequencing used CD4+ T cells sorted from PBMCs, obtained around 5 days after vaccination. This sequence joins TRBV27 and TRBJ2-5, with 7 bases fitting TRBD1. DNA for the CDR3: TGTGCCAGCAGTGGAGACAGGGAGCACCAAGAGACCCAGTACTTC. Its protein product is CASSGDREHQETQYF.